This entry describes one T cell receptor (beta chain). Its specificity is unknown. Donors ranged from roughly 6 to 95 years old and were healthy Caucasians in Russia. A J-beta primer mix and a sample-barcoded 5' primer were used in a second PCR of roughly 6 to 11 cycles. TCRdb reanalysed the 5' RACE reads using MiXCR and keeps one entry per CDR3 protein. The sample holds about 780,000 distinct CDR3 sequences, about a quarter seen once. The CDR3 covers 15 residues. The V and J ends lost 3 bases and 1 base respectively, with 13 bases between them. Germline V gives CDR1 DFQATT, CDR2 SNEGSKA (reference sequence). This sample is drawn from a study of blood T cells in healthy people across ages. Study conclusions and caveats: Age brought a roughly linear fall in TCR beta diversity measured per million T cells. Compared with aged donors, long-lived donors showed fewer expanded clones, suggesting selection. Expanded clonotype changes were possibly confounded by unknown donor CMV status.

These data were also reused for a study on T cells of mothers and their children.

The chain employs TRBV20-1 and TRBJ2-4; D is tentatively TRBD1 or TRBD2 (5 bases each). The sample taken for sequencing was blood. The sequence derives from a boy aged 5-17 years in good health. CDR3 amino acids: CSASRGDGAKNIQYF. The DNA for the CDR3 is TGCAGTGCTAGTAGGGGAGATGGGGCCAAAAACATTCAGTACTTC.